The subject of this entry is one T cell receptor (beta chain). Its antigen is not identified. MiXCR was run by TCRdb on the 5' RACE reads, yielding one entry per CDR3 protein. The table has under 300,000 distinct CDR3 sequences, more than 15% seen once. These data belong to a study of T-cell memory formation after mild COVID-19. Study-level findings and limits: Day 15 to 85 contractors were CD4/CD8 balanced; later expanders leaned CD4+.

What was sequenced was PBMCs or a T cell subset sorted from them (not recorded which). This TCR came from a man aged 18 to 30 who had mild COVID-19 (a few samples of this study predate the infection). Cell type and time point are not known.

The CDR3 region has the DNA TGTGCCAGCAGAAACACCGGGATCCCCCGGGGGACGCAGTATTTT. Amino acids: CASRNTGIPRGTQYF. V is TRBV7-2 and J is TRBJ2-3, with D maybe TRBD2 (6 bases). The CDR3 is 15 amino acids. The V end was cut by 6 bases, the J end by 9 bases, with 22 bases between. CDR1 is SGHTA and CDR2 is FQGNSA in the germline V gene.